The clone carrying this T cell receptor (beta chain) was seen more than once but under ten times. This specimen comes from a study of T-cell reconstitution after alpha-beta-depleted transplantation in children. Unique molecular identifiers featured in how the TCRbeta library was prepared. TCRdb processed the PCR reads anew with MiXCR; each CDR3 protein has one entry. The table lists nearly 400,000 distinct CDR3 sequences, approximately 20% of them singletons, with 3.5% to 4% in the top ten. The CDR3 is 14 amino acids. V was pared by 4 bases and J by 1 base, with 4 bases of the junction left unmatched. The germline gives CDR1 DFQATT, CDR2 SNEGSKA (reference sequence).

The origin of this receptor is a human donor who donated a stem cell graft to a child with acute myeloid leukemia. This chain links TRBV20-1 with TRBJ2-3, with TRBD2 matching 8 bases. The material sequenced was PBMCs from the stem cell graft donor, taken from the stem cell graft. The CDR3: CSAITSGGTDTQYF. In DNA, the CDR3 is TGCAGTGCTATAACTAGCGGAGGCACAGATACGCAGTATTTT.